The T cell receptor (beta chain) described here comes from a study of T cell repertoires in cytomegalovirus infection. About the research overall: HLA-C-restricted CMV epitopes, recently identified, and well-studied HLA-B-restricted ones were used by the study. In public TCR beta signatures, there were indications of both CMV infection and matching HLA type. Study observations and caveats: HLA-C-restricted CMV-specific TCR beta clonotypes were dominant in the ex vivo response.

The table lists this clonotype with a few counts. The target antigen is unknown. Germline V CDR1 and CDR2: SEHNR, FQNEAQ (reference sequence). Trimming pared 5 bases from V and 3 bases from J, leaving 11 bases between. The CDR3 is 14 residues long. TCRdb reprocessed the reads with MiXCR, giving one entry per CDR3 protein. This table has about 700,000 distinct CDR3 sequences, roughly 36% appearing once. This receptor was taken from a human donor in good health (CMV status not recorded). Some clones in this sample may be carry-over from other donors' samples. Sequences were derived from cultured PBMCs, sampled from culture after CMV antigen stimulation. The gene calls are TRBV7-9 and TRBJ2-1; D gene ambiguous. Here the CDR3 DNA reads TGTGCCAGCAGCCCCCTGGCCGTCTACAATGAGCAGTTCTTC. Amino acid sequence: CASSPLAVYNEQFF.